This is a list of T cell receptor beta chains from one sample in a study of radiotherapy plus CTLA-4 blockade in lung cancer. The protocol was immunoSEQ multiplex PCR, while the TCRdb copy is restricted to in-frame clones and leaves out a portion. This sample has 80,000 or so clones; 84% occur once, and the top ten carry approximately 0.81%. The sequencing here drew on peripheral blood, taken from a patient treated with radiotherapy plus ipilimumab. All receptors come from a human donor with non-small cell lung cancer who had stable disease on radiotherapy plus ipilimumab. The CDR3 runs from the conserved cysteine through the conserved F or W. D genes are given only for firm matches. Part of the rows lack a size; the others show once, few, many or a class for expanded clones.

v_gene: TRBV7-2
d_gene: .
j_gene: TRBJ2-2
abundance: .
CDR3nt: TGTGCCAGCAGCTTAGGGTTGGCAGCCGGGGAGCTGTTTTTT
CDR3aa: CASSLGLAAGELFF

v_gene: TRBV9
d_gene: .
j_gene: TRBJ1-2
abundance: .
CDR3nt: TGTGCCAGCAGCGTAGTGGGGGGAGGGAGTGCCTACACCTTC
CDR3aa: CASSVVGGGSAYTF

v_gene: TRBV5-1
d_gene: TRBD1
j_gene: TRBJ2-7
abundance: .
CDR3nt: TGCGCCAGCAGCTTGATGGGACAGGGGCCCTACGAGCAGTACTTC
CDR3aa: CASSLMGQGPYEQYF

v_gene: TRBV2
d_gene: TRBD1
j_gene: TRBJ1-1
abundance: .
CDR3nt: TGTGCCAGCAAGGGACAGGGCCTAATCATGAACACTGAAGCTTTCTTT
CDR3aa: CASKGQGLIMNTEAFF

v_gene: TRBV27
d_gene: TRBD1
j_gene: TRBJ1-1
abundance: few
CDR3nt: TGTGCCAGCAGTTCAAACAGGGGCACTGAAGCTTTCTTT
CDR3aa: CASSSNRGTEAFF

v_gene: TRBV28
d_gene: TRBD1
j_gene: TRBJ1-1
abundance: once
CDR3nt: TGTGCCAGCAGTGCCGGGACAGTTGAAGCTTTCTTT
CDR3aa: CASSAGTVEAFF

v_gene: TRBV5-1
d_gene: .
j_gene: TRBJ2-1
abundance: .
CDR3nt: TGCGCCAGCAGCTCGGCGGGCGGCGACAATGAGCAGTTCTTC
CDR3aa: CASSSAGGDNEQFF

v_gene: TRBV18
d_gene: TRBD2
j_gene: TRBJ2-2
abundance: once
CDR3nt: TGTGCCAGCTCACCCGCGGGAGTATCTGCCGGGGAGCTGTTTTTT
CDR3aa: CASSPAGVSAGELFF

v_gene: TRBV28
d_gene: .
j_gene: TRBJ1-6
abundance: .
CDR3nt: TGTGCCAGCAGTTTACGGGCAGCTAATTCACCCCTCCACTTT
CDR3aa: CASSLRAANSPLHF

v_gene: TRBV30
d_gene: TRBD1
j_gene: TRBJ2-3
abundance: .
CDR3nt: TGTGCCTGGAGTCGGACAGGGTCGGGGTATTTT
CDR3aa: CAWSRTGSGYF

v_gene: TRBV30
d_gene: .
j_gene: TRBJ2-3
abundance: .
CDR3nt: TGTGCCTGGTCACAGGGTGGCGCAGATACGCAGTATTTT
CDR3aa: CAWSQGGADTQYF

v_gene: TRBV11-2
d_gene: .
j_gene: TRBJ2-2
abundance: few
CDR3nt: TGTGCCAGCAGCTTAGGTCAGGGGTGGGCCGGGGAGCTGTTTTTT
CDR3aa: CASSLGQGWAGELFF

v_gene: TRBV6-6
d_gene: TRBD1
j_gene: TRBJ1-2
abundance: few
CDR3nt: TGTGCCAGCAGCCCCGGGACAGGGGGCTGGGGCTATGGCTACACCTTC
CDR3aa: CASSPGTGGWGYGYTF

v_gene: TRBV2
d_gene: .
j_gene: TRBJ1-1
abundance: .
CDR3nt: TGTGCCAGCAGTTCAGGAGGTTCGAGCACTGAAGCTTTCTTT
CDR3aa: CASSSGGSSTEAFF

v_gene: TRBV28
d_gene: .
j_gene: TRBJ2-7
abundance: .
CDR3nt: TGTGCCAGCACCCCTACTTTCGGTTCTACCTACGAGCAGTACTTC
CDR3aa: CASTPTFGSTYEQYF

v_gene: TRBV6-6
d_gene: TRBD1
j_gene: TRBJ1-5
abundance: .
CDR3nt: TGTGCCAGCAGTTACGGGGACAGCAACAATCAGCCCCAGCATTTT
CDR3aa: CASSYGDSNNQPQHF

v_gene: TRBV6-5
d_gene: TRBD2
j_gene: TRBJ2-7
abundance: .
CDR3nt: TGTGCCAGCAGTCTATCCGGACTAGCGTACGAGCAGTACTTC
CDR3aa: CASSLSGLAYEQYF

v_gene: TRBV6-4
d_gene: .
j_gene: TRBJ2-2
abundance: many
CDR3nt: TGTGCCAGCAGCGCCGGGACCGAGTTCAGGGAGCTGTTTTTT
CDR3aa: CASSAGTEFRELFF